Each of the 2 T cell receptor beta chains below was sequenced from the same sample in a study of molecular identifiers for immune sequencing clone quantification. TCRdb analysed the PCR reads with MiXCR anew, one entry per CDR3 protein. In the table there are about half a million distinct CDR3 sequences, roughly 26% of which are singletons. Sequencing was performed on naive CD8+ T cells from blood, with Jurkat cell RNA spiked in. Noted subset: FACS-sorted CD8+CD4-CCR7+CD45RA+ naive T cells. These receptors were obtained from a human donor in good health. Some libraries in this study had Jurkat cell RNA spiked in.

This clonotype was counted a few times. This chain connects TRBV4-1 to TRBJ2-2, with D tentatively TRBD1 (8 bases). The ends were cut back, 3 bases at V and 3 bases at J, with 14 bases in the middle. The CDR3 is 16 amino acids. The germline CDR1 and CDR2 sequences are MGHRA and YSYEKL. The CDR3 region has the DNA TGCGCCAGCAGCCAGAACAGGGGGGGAGACACCGGGGAGCTGTTTTTT. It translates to CASSQNRGGDTGELFF.

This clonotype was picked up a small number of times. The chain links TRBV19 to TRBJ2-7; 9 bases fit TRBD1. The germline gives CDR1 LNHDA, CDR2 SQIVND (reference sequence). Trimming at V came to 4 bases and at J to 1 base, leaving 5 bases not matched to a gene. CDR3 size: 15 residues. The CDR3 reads CASSSGGQGSYEQYF. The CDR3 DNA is TGTGCCAGTAGTAGCGGGGGACAGGGTTCCTACGAGCAGTACTTC.